The source of this T cell receptor (beta chain) is a study of early T cells in non-severe SARS-CoV-2 infection. Background on the study: Bulk RNA from unsorted whole blood was sequenced; chains were unpaired.

This clonotype was found many times. Its matching antigen is unknown. Notes on the study in general: Clonotype matching in VDJdb favored anti-spike CD8 responses and did not capture private and CD4 specificities.

Attachment of unique molecular identifiers to individual cDNA molecules was performed. TCRdb itself ran the 5' RACE reads through MiXCR, one entry per CDR3 protein. Found here are more than 55,000 distinct CDR3 sequences, roughly 4.8% of them singletons; the top ten hold roughly 3.4%. The CDR3 contains 18 residues. Per the germline V gene, CDR1 is LGHNA and CDR2 is YNFKEQ. V lost 2 bases and J lost 2; bases outside the gene matches: 8. The chain links TRBV4-2 to TRBJ1-6, with TRBD1 matching over 8 bases. Material: whole blood, obtained at baseline. The TCR originated in an adult who was a healthcare worker with PCR-confirmed SARS-CoV-2 infection or an uninfected control (not recorded which). The donor label of this sample is uncertain. The CDR3 nucleotides read TGTGCCAGCAGCCAATTCCGGGACAGGATCCCCTATAATTCACCCCTCCACTTT. It is translated as CASSQFRDRIPYNSPLHF.